This is a list of T cell receptor beta chains from one sample in a study of blood T cell repertoires in COVID-19. Only in-frame clones appear in the TCRdb table, and some are missing; sequencing was by immunoSEQ multiplex PCR. Of hundreds of thousands of clones in the sample, about 89% were seen once. Sequencing used PBMCs or T cells enriched from blood (not recorded which). The receptors were sampled from a man in his forties in a cohort exposed to, infected with or recovered from COVID-19 (not recorded which). The CDR3 runs from the conserved cysteine through the conserved F or W. A D gene is named only where the DNA matches it firmly.

TRBV7-2,15,TRBJ1-2,TRBD1,CASSSYRGSHYGYTF
TRBV27,16,TRBJ2-1,TRBD2,CASSSRLAGGYNEQFF
TRBV19,13,TRBJ1-6,-,CASSASGTSPLHF
TRBV5-4,14,TRBJ1-3,-,CASRSQGFGNTIYF
TRBV5-1,15,TRBJ2-3,-,CASKNRGSSTDTQYF
TRBV19,15,TRBJ1-5,-,CASRSPGSGNQPQHF
TRBV30,14,TRBJ1-5,-,CAWSVLTRDQPQHF
TRBV7-9,13,TRBJ2-2,-,CASSILDTGELFF
TRBV3-1/TRBV3-2,13,TRBJ2-3,-,CASSQEGRYTRYF
TRBV28,15,TRBJ2-5,TRBD1,CASSLGTGVGETQYF
TRBV3-1/TRBV3-2,14,TRBJ2-1,-,CASSAGHPYNEQFF
TRBV7-9,16,TRBJ2-3,TRBD2,CASSLAVGREADTQYF
TRBV2,14,TRBJ2-1,TRBD2,CASRPTSGYNEQFF
TRBV5-1,16,TRBJ2-5,TRBD2,CASSLEGRLAGETQYF
TRBV12-3/TRBV12-4,12,TRBJ2-7,TRBD1,CASKTGGHEQYF
TRBV5-1,15,TRBJ1-3,TRBD1,CASSLRTGTGNTIYF
TRBV3-1/TRBV3-2,15,TRBJ2-3,TRBD2,CASSPRTSGEDTQYF
TRBV6-5,15,TRBJ1-3,-,CASSSGPVGGNTIYF
TRBV6-4,16,TRBJ1-1,-,CASSRPVTERNTEAFF
TRBV4-1,16,TRBJ1-5,TRBD1,CASSLNRDRGDWPQHF
TRBV28,15,TRBJ2-2,-,CASSLGGTGTGELFF
TRBV29-1,14,TRBJ2-1,-,CSVRPVSSYNEQFF
TRBV10-3,12,TRBJ2-7,-,CAISRGPYEQYF
TRBV11-2,17,TRBJ1-3,-,CASSLVGSVSSGNTIYF
TRBV2,13,TRBJ2-1,TRBD2,CARQGLAGNEQFF
TRBV30,13,TRBJ1-6,-,CASAAGLTRALHF
TRBV6-5,14,TRBJ2-3,-,CASSYSSLRDTQYF
TRBV28,13,TRBJ1-5,-,CATEDRLNQPQHF
TRBV7-5,15,TRBJ1-2,-,CVRSLDRQGLNSYTF
TRBV14,18,TRBJ2-3,TRBD2,CASSQAFRDYPFSDTQYF
TRBV6-4,16,TRBJ2-2,TRBD2,CASSDLAGANTGELFF
TRBV27,14,TRBJ2-3,-,CASSFGLLRDTQYF
TRBV6-5,15,TRBJ2-3,-,CASSYRPAGRDTQYF
TRBV19,14,TRBJ2-2,-,CASSIRGMGGELFF
TRBV6-6,15,TRBJ2-7,TRBD1,CASRSPGQATYEQYF
TRBV7-9,10,TRBJ2-1,-,CASSLEREFF
TRBV28,12,TRBJ2-4,-,CASSGAKNIQYF
TRBV27,14,TRBJ2-7,-,CASSPRVSGYEQYF
TRBV6-5,14,TRBJ1-4,TRBD1,CAARQGATNEKLFF
TRBV9,13,TRBJ2-2,-,CASSVSHTGELFF
TRBV30,15,TRBJ2-5,TRBD1,CAWSRDRGRQETQYF
TRBV28,15,TRBJ2-1,-,CASSQQGIGHNEQFF
TRBV2,14,TRBJ1-6,-,CASGPGTLLSPLHF
TRBV6-5,15,TRBJ2-1,-,CASSRRDWGYNEQFF
TRBV18,16,TRBJ2-2,-,CASSPRRTANTGELFF